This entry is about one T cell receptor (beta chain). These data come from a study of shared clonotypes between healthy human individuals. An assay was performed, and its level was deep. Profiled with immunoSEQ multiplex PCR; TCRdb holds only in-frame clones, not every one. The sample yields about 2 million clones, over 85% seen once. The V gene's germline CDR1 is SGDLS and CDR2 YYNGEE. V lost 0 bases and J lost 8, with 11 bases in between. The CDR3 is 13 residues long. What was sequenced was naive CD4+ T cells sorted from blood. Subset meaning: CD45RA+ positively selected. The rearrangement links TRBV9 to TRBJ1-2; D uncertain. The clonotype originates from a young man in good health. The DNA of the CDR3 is TGTGCCAGCAGCGTAGACGGGGAAAGGGGCTACACCTTC. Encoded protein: CASSVDGERGYTF.